What follows is one TCR beta chain and its context. What it recognizes is unknown. Time point indicated: baseline, week 1 (first vaccination visit). Noted treatment: pre-vaccination baseline after standard-of-care therapy. This entry belongs to a study of a mutant IDH1 vaccine in newly diagnosed glioma. Study as a whole: Males made up 62.5% and females about 40% of treated patients, whose mean age was roughly 40 years. General study findings and limits: Pseudoprogression appeared independent of alterations in top peripheral clonotypes.

CDR1 and CDR2 (germline): PRHDT, FYEKMQ (reference sequence). The CDR3 contains 14 residues. Unmatched junction bases numbered 3, after V lost 3 bases and J lost 2 bases. Measured with immunoSEQ multiplex PCR; TCRdb has only the in-frame clones, and not every one. The repertoire includes some 67,000 clones, over 70% of them detected once, and roughly 4.4% sits in the top ten. This clonotype was sampled from a woman between 18 and 29 years old with glioma. Some clones in this sample may be carry-over from other donors' samples. The V gene is TRBV13, the J gene TRBJ2-7; 8 nucleotides align to TRBD1. The sequencing used peripheral blood mononuclear cells (PBMCs), collected from a glioma patient treated with radiotherapy, temozolomide or both. CDR3 sequence (DNA): TGTGCCAGCAGCTTCGGGACAGGCCCCTACGAGCAGTACTTC. It yields the protein CASSFGTGPYEQYF.